This T cell receptor (beta chain) was captured by sequencing in a study of cytotoxic CD8 clonotypes in ibrutinib-treated CLL. Study information: Included were about a dozen relapsed/refractory and about 15 treatment-naive patients, of whom 17 were IGHV unmutated.

Assay: immunoSEQ multiplex PCR; the TCRdb copy retains only in-frame clones and omits some. The table records 50,000 to 70,000 clones, roughly 50% of them present only once. V was shortened by 6 bases and J by 7 bases, with 15 bases between the two germline ends. Germline CDR1 MNHEY, CDR2 SVGAGI. This CDR3 comprises 13 residues. On this clone itself: No antigen is known for it.

Study results and limitations: Clonality climbed at ibrutinib response, then dropped toward baseline at progression. Exceeding age-matched healthy donors, baseline clonality also tracked the counts of circulating CD8+ T cells.

The TCR sequence derives from a human donor with chronic lymphocytic leukemia. The sequencing here drew on PBMCs, taken at disease progression, from a patient treated with ibrutinib. The rearrangement uses TRBV6-5 and TRBJ1-2; D is unclear. As DNA, the CDR3 is TGTGCCAGCAGGCGGACTCTGGGAGGTGGCTACACCTTC. Translating it yields CASRRTLGGGYTF.